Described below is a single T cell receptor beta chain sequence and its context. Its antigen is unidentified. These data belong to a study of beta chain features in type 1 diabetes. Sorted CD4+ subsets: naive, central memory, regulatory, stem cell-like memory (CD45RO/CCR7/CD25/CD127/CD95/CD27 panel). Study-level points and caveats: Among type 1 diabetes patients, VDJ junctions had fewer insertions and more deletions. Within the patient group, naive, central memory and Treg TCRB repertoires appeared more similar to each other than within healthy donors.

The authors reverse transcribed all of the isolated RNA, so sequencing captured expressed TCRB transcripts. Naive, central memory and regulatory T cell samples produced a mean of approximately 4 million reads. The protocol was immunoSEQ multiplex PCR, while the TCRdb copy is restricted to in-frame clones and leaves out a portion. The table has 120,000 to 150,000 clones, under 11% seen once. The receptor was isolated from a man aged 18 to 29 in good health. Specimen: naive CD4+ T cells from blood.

The CDR3 nucleotides read TGCGCCAGCAGCTTGTCAGGGGGTCATGCAAACACTGAAGCTTTCTTT. It specifies CASSLSGGHANTEAFF. The V call is TRBV5-1, the J call TRBJ1-1; TRBD1 agrees at 7 bases. V dropped 1 base and J dropped 2; count of bases not matched to a gene: 8. This CDR3 spans 16 amino acids. The germline CDR1 and CDR2 sequences are SGHRS and YFSETQ.